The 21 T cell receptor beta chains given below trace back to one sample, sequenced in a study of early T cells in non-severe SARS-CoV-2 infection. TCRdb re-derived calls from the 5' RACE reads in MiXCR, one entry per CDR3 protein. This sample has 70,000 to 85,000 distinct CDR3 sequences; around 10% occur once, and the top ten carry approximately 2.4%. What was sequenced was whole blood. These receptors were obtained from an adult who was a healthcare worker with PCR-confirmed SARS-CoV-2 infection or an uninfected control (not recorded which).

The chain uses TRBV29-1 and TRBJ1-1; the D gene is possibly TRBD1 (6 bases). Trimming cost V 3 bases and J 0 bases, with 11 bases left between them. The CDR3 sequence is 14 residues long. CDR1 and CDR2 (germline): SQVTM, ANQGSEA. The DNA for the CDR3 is TGCAGCGTTGAGGAGGACAGCATGAACACTGAAGCTTTCTTT. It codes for CSVEEDSMNTEAFF. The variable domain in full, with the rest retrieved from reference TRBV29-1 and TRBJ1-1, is SAVISQKPSRDICQRGTSLTIQCQVDSQVTMMFWYRQQPGQSLTLIATANQGSEATYESGFVIDKFPISRPNLTFSTLTVSNMSPEDSSIYLCSVEEDSMNTEAFFGQGTRLTVV.

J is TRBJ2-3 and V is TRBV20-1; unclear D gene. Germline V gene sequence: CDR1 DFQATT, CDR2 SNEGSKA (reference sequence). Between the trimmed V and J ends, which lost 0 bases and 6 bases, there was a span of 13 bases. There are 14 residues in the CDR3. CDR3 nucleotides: TGCAGTGCTAGAGACGACCCCCCGCAGGATACGCAGTATTTT. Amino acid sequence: CSARDDPPQDTQYF.

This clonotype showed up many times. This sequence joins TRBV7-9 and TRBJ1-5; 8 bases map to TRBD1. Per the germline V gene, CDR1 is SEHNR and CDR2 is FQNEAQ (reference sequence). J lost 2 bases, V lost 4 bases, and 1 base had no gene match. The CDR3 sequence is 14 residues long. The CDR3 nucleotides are TGTGCCAGCAGCTCACAGGGGGGCAATCAGCCCCAGCATTTT. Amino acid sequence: CASSSQGGNQPQHF.

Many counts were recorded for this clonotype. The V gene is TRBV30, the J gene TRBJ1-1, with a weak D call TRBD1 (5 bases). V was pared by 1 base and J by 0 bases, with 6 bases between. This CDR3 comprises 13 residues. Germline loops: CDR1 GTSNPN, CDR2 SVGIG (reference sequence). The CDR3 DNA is TGTGCCTGGAGTGGACAGCTGAACACTGAAGCTTTCTTT. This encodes CAWSGQLNTEAFF.

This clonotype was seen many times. The CDR3 DNA reads TGCAGTGCTCTCGAGGTTAACCGCGCCTACGAGCAGTACTTC. Translated, it gives CSALEVNRAYEQYF. The chain has TRBV20-1 and TRBJ2-7; D is unclear. Deletions cut 5 bases from V and 2 bases from J, with 16 bases between. The CDR3 contains 14 residues. The germline V gene has CDR1 DFQATT and CDR2 SNEGSKA (reference sequence).

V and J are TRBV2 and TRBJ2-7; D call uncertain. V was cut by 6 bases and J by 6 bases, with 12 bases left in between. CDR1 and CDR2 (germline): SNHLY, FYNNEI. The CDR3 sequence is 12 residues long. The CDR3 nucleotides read TGTGCCAGCAGAACTGACACGAGCGAGCAGTACTTC. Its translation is CASRTDTSEQYF.

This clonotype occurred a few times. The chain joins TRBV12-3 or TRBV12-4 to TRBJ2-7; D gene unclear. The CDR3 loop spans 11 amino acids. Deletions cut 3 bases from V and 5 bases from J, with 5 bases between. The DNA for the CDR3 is TGTGCCAGCAGTTTTTCCCACGAGCAGTACTTC. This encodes CASSFSHEQYF.

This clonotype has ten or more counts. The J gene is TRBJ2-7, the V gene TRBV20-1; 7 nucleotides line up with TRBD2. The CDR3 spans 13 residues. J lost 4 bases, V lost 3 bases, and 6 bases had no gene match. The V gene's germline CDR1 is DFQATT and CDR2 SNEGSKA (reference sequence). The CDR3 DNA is TGCAGTGCTAGTCAGACTAGCTTTTACGAGCAGTACTTC. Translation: CSASQTSFYEQYF.

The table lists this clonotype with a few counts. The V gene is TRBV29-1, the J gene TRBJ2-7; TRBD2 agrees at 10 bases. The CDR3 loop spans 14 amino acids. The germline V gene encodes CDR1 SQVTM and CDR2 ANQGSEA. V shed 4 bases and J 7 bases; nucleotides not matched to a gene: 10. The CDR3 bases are TGCAGCGTTGTCCGGGCTAGCGGGGGTAGGGAGCAGTACTTC. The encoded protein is CSVVRASGGREQYF.

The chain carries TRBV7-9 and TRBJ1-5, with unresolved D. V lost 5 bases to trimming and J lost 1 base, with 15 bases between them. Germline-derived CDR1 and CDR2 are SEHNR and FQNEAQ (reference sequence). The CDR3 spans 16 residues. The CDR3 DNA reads TGTGCCAGCAGCCCGGGCCGGCAAAAGAGCAATCAGCCCCAGCATTTT. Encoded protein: CASSPGRQKSNQPQHF.

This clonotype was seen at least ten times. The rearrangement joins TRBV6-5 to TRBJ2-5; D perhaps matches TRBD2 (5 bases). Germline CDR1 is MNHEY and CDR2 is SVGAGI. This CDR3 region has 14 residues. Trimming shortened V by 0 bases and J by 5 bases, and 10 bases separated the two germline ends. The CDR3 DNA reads TGTGCCAGCAGTTACTCGATGTCGGGGGAGACCCAGTACTTC. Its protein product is CASSYSMSGETQYF.

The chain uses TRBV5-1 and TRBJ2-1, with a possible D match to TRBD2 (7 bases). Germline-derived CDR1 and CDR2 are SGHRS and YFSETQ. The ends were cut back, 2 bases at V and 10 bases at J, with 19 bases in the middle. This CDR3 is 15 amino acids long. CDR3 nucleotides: TGCGCCAGCAGCTTTCTGGGGGGGCCCGGGTCGGAGCAGTTCTTC. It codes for CASSFLGGPGSEQFF.

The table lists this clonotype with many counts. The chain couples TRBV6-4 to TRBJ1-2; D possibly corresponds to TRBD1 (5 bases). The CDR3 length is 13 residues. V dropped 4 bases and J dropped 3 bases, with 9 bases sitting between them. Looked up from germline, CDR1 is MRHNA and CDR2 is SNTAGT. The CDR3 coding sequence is TGTGCCAGCAGTGTAGGGGAGGACTATGGCTACACCTTC. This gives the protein CASSVGEDYGYTF.

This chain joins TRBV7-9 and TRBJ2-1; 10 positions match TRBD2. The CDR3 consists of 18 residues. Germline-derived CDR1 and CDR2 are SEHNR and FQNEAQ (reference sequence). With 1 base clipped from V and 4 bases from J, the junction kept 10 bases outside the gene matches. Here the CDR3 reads CASSLDGTSAVLYNEQFF. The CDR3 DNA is TGTGCCAGCAGCTTAGATGGGACTAGCGCGGTCCTTTACAATGAGCAGTTCTTC.

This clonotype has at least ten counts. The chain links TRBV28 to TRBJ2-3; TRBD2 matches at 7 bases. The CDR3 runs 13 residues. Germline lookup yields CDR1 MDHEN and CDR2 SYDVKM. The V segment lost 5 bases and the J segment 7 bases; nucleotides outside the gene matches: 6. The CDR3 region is CASSGAGVNTQYF. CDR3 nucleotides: TGTGCCAGCAGTGGGGCGGGGGTAAATACGCAGTATTTT.

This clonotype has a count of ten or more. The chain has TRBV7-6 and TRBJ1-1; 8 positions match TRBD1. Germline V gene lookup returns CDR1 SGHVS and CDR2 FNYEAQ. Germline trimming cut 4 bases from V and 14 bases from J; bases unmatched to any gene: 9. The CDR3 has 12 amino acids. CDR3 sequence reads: CASSSIQGEGFF. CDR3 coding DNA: TGTGCCAGCAGCTCCATACAGGGGGAAGGATTCTTT.

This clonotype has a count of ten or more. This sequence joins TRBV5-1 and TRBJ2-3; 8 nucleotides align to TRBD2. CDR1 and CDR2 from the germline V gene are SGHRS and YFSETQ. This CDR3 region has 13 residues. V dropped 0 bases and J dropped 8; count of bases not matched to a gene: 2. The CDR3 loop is CASSLDGTSTQYF. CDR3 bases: TGCGCCAGCAGCTTGGACGGGACTAGTACGCAGTATTTT.

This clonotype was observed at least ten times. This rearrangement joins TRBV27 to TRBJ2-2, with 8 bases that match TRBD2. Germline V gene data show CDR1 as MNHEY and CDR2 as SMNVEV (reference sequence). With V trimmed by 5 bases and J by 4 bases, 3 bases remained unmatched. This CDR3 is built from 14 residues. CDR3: CASSPGGGTGELFF. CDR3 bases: TGTGCCAGCAGTCCGGGAGGGGGCACCGGGGAGCTGTTTTTT.

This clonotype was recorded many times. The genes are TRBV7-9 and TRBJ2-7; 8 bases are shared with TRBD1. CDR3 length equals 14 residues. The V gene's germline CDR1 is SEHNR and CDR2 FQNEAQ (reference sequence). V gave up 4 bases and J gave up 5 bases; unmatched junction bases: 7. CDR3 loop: CASSSRQGYHEQYF. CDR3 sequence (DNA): TGTGCCAGCAGCTCACGACAGGGGTACCACGAGCAGTACTTC.

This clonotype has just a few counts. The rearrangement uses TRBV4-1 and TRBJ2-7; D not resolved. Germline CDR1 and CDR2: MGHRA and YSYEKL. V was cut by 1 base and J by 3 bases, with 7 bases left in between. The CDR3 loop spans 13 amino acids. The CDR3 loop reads CASSQGTFYEQYF. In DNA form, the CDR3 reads TGCGCCAGCAGCCAAGGAACATTCTACGAGCAGTACTTC.

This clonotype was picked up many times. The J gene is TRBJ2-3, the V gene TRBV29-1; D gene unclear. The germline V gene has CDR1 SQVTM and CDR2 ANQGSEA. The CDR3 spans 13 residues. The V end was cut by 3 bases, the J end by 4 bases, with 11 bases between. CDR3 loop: CSVDRLVADTQYF. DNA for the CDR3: TGCAGCGTTGACCGGCTAGTTGCAGATACGCAGTATTTT.